Detailed here is one TCR beta chain. Its antigen remains unknown. A much larger clone differs by one base, so this may be a read error. The CDR3 has 14 amino acids. This sample stems from a study of blood T cells in healthy people across ages. Findings of the study overall: Expanded clonotype changes were possibly confounded by unknown donor CMV status. Across the age range, TCR beta diversity per million T cells fell in a roughly linear way. The long-lived group displayed more naive CD4+ cells, plus higher diversity, than the aged donors did.

A second PCR of roughly 6 to 12 cycles used a sample-barcoded 5' primer and a J-beta primer mix. Each cDNA molecule was tagged by a template-switch adaptor with 12 random nucleotides. TCRdb processed the 5' RACE reads anew with MiXCR; each CDR3 protein has one entry. The sample consists of around 1,900,000 distinct CDR3 sequences, 35% to 50% of them appearing once. Sequenced material: blood. This clonotype was obtained from a human donor in good health. This rearrangement joins TRBV12-3 or TRBV12-4 to TRBJ1-5; no definite D call. As DNA, the CDR3 is TGTGCCAGCAGTTTGGATCATAGCAATCGGCCCCAGCATTTT. This translates into CASSLDHSNRPQHF.